Only a few counts were recorded for the clone carrying this T cell receptor (beta chain). The antigen is undetermined. In TCRdb, the RT-PCR reads were re-called with MiXCR into one record per CDR3 protein. The data contain 610,000 or so distinct CDR3 sequences, around 15% of them singletons. This record comes from a study of response to subunit inactivated influenza vaccine. General observations from the study: Few new T cells, the authors suggested, are recruited by each seasonal influenza vaccination.

V was trimmed by 0 bases and J by 8 bases, leaving 13 bases between them. Germline values: CDR1 DFQATT, CDR2 SNEGSKA (reference sequence). CDR3 length equals 14 residues. This TCR was sampled from a man in his fifties or sixties who received an inactivated influenza vaccine. The rearrangement joins TRBV20-1 to TRBJ2-2; tentatively, D is TRBD2 (6 bases). The sequencing here drew on PBMCs from blood, taken approximately 13 days after vaccination. CDR3: CSARDRRVGGELFF. In nucleotides, the CDR3 is TGCAGTGCTAGAGATAGGAGGGTTGGAGGGGAGCTGTTTTTT.